This T cell receptor (beta chain) was found in a study of OX40 agonist ivuxolimab in advanced cancers. Overall study findings and caveats: Both CD4+ and CD8+ T cell populations in blood had undergone clonal expansion by week 6 at 0.1 to 3.0 mg/kg.

Only in-frame clones appear in the TCRdb table, and some are missing; sequencing was by immunoSEQ multiplex PCR. This repertoire shows more than 60,000 clones, approximately 83% found once; its top ten account for roughly 4.5%. Trimming pared 5 bases from V and 4 bases from J, leaving 14 bases between. This CDR3 region has 14 residues. Germline CDR1 LNHDA, CDR2 SQIVND (reference sequence). About this clone: Its specificity is not known.

This TCR was sampled from an adult with an advanced solid tumor such as melanoma, head and neck, liver or kidney cancer. The V and J genes are TRBV19 and TRBJ1-2; D perhaps matches TRBD1 (6 bases). Sequencing was performed on CD4+ or CD8+ T cells sorted from blood, taken in a trial of the OX40 agonist ivuxolimab. CDR3: CASSLGGAGYGYTF. Here the CDR3 DNA reads TGTGCCAGTAGTCTCGGGGGCGCTGGCTATGGCTACACCTTC.